Sequencing of this TCR beta chain was carried out in a study of naive and memory T cell subsets. As concerns this clonotype: What it binds is unknown.

Study outcomes and limitations: In naive cells, over 95% of TCR sequences were seen only once.

CDR3 length: 13 residues. Trimming cost V 4 bases and J 0 bases, with 7 bases left between them. Looked up from germline, CDR1 is LGHDT and CDR2 is YNNKEL (reference sequence). CD4 T cells were positively selected, then CD8 T cells from the CD4-negative fraction. The beta constant-region primer was an equimolar mix of two oligonucleotides covering TRBC1 and TRBC2. The ligated cDNA underwent four PCR rounds using SP2 and nested alpha and beta constant-region primers. TCRdb reprocessed the UMI-ligation and nested PCR reads with MiXCR, giving one entry per CDR3 protein. Found here are 95,000 to 150,000 distinct CDR3 sequences, 36% of them singletons; the top ten hold more than 0.8%.

The TCR comes from a human donor in good health. The specimen was central memory CD4+ T cells from blood. This chain joins TRBV3-1 and TRBJ2-7; TRBD1 might be the D (5 bases). The CDR3 DNA is TGTGCCAGCAGCCGGGGCAACTCCTACGAGCAGTACTTC. Its translation is CASSRGNSYEQYF.